This TCR beta chain was recorded in a study of blood T cell repertoires in COVID-19. Participants were aged roughly 18 to 89 years, lived in about 26 US areas, and enrolled virtually. Clones were sequenced by immunoSEQ multiplex PCR, and TCRdb holds only the in-frame ones, with some missing. The top ten hold 0.6% to 0.7% of the sample, which has around 450,000 clones, roughly 87% seen once. Germline assignment: CDR1 SGHRS and CDR2 YFSETQ. The V gene lost 0 bases and the J gene lost 5 bases, with 14 bases spanning the gap. The CDR3 has 15 residues. The chain employs TRBV5-1 and TRBJ2-5; maybe TRBD2 (5 bases). This clonotype was sampled from a man aged 18 to 29 who had recovered from COVID-19. The sequencing input was PBMCs or T cells enriched from blood (not recorded which). CDR3 sequence: CASSLAGLAGETQYF. The DNA for the CDR3 is TGCGCCAGCAGCTTGGCCGGGCTAGCCGGTGAGACCCAGTACTTC. Filled out from reference TRBV5-1 and TRBJ2-5, the complete variable domain reads KAGVTQTPRYLIKTRGQQVTLSCSPISGHRSVSWYQQTPGQGLQFLFEYFSETQRNKGNFPGRFSGRQFSNSRSEMNVSTLELGDSALYLCASSLAGLAGETQYFGPGTRLLVL.